This is a list of T cell receptor beta chains from one sample in a study of neurological immune-mediated disorders. MiXCR was run by TCRdb on the 5' RACE reads, yielding one entry per CDR3 protein. This sample has approximately 46,000 distinct CDR3 sequences, with around 10% found just once. Sequenced: PBMCs. These receptors were obtained from a man between 65 and 80 years old with HTLV-1-associated myelopathy (HAM/TSP). The CDR3 runs from the conserved cysteine through the conserved F or W. A D gene is named only where the DNA matches it firmly. Size is stated for part of the rows, as once, few or many counts, or as a class when the clone is expanded.

>TRBD2|many|TRBV6-2/TRBV6-3|TRBJ2-1
TGTGCCAGCAGTTACCAGAGACTAGCGGGACGGGGCAATGAGCAGTTCTTC
CASSYQRLAGRGNEQFF
>TRBD1|many|TRBV29-1|TRBJ1-4
TGCAGCGTTACGGGACAGGGGGTTTCTAATGAAAAACTGTTTTTT
CSVTGQGVSNEKLFF
>-|few|TRBV6-2/TRBV6-3|TRBJ2-1
TGTGCCAGCAGACCGGCCACTAGGGGGAAAGAGGGTGAGCAGTTCTTC
CASRPATRGKEGEQFF
>TRBD2|-|TRBV20-1|TRBJ2-7
TGCAGTGCTGGACCGGGGGGAGACGAGCAGTACTTC
CSAGPGGDEQYF
>-|many|TRBV28|TRBJ2-3
TGTGCCAGCAACGACGGGACGTCTACAGATACGCAGTATTTT
CASNDGTSTDTQYF
>-|large|TRBV12-3/TRBV12-4|TRBJ2-3
TGTGCCAGCAGAGGACTTGAAGATACGCAGTATTTT
CASRGLEDTQYF
>-|many|TRBV28|TRBJ2-1
TGTGCCAGCACTCAGGCGGGATTCGATGAGCAGTTCTTC
CASTQAGFDEQFF
>-|many|TRBV5-1|TRBJ2-5
TGCGCCAGCAGCTTGGTTGGAGAAGAGACCCAGTACTTC
CASSLVGEETQYF
>TRBD1|-|TRBV29-1|TRBJ2-1
TGCAGCTCCACGGCCACAGGGGCACCGAATGCGCAGTTCTTC
CSSTATGAPNAQFF
>TRBD2|-|TRBV7-9|TRBJ2-1
TGTACCAGAAGCTTAGCGGGGGGAGTAAATGAGCAGTTCTTC
CTRSLAGGVNEQFF
>-|many|TRBV28|TRBJ2-7
TGTGCCAGCAGTATCCAGACAGGGAGGTACGAGCAGTACTTC
CASSIQTGRYEQYF
>TRBD2|few|TRBV6-1|TRBJ2-1
TGTGCCGGCGGGACTAGCGGAAACAATGAGCAGTTCTTC
CAGGTSGNNEQFF
>TRBD1|few|TRBV5-1|TRBJ1-2
TGCGCCAGCGGGGGGCCGGGACAGCCCTATGGCTACACCTTC
CASGGPGQPYGYTF
>TRBD1|many|TRBV29-1|TRBJ2-2
TGCAGCGTAACGGGGACAGGGAACACCGGGGAGCTGTTTTTT
CSVTGTGNTGELFF
>-|many|TRBV18|TRBJ2-1
TGTGCCAGCTCCATTGGCTCCTCCTACAATGAGCAGTTCTTC
CASSIGSSYNEQFF
>TRBD1|many|TRBV29-1|TRBJ2-1
TGCAGCGTTGGTGTCAGGGGGCTGGATGAGCAGTTCTTC
CSVGVRGLDEQFF
>-|many|TRBV5-1|TRBJ2-3
TGCGCCAGCAGCTTGGAGGCCCGTCGCACAGATACGCAGTATTTT
CASSLEARRTDTQYF
>TRBD2|many|TRBV5-1|TRBJ2-1
TGCGCCAGCAGCTTGGACGCGGGAGCATACAATGAGCAGTTCTTC
CASSLDAGAYNEQFF
>-|many|TRBV2|TRBJ1-1
TGTGCCAGCAGGACATCCATGAACACTGAAGCTTTCTTT
CASRTSMNTEAFF
>-|many|TRBV29-1|TRBJ2-7
TGCAGCGTTGTGGTAGGCTCCTACGAGCAGTACTTC
CSVVVGSYEQYF
>-|many|TRBV25-1|TRBJ2-7
TGTGCCAGCAGTGAAATTGAGGAGGTCCCACCGGACTACGAGCAGTACTTC
CASSEIEEVPPDYEQYF
>-|many|TRBV4-3|TRBJ2-7
TGCGCCAGCAGCCGCGGACAGGGAGGGGCATACGAGCAGTACTTC
CASSRGQGGAYEQYF
>-|many|TRBV5-6|TRBJ2-5
TGTGCCAGCAGCCGAAGCCGGGGCAGGGAGACCCAGTACTTC
CASSRSRGRETQYF
>-|medium-sized|TRBV29-1|TRBJ2-5
TGCAGCGATACTCTCGGGGAACCGACCCAGTACTTC
CSDTLGEPTQYF
>-|many|TRBV7-9|TRBJ2-6
TGTGCCAGCAGTCTAGGAGGGGGATCTGGGGCCAACGTCCTGACTTTC
CASSLGGGSGANVLTF
>-|many|TRBV5-1|TRBJ1-2
TGCGCCAGCAGCTTGGATTACGGGGCTGAGTATGGCTACACCTTC
CASSLDYGAEYGYTF
>TRBD2|many|TRBV5-6|TRBJ2-7
TGTGCCAGCCGCAAGACCGAGGCGGGGGTCAATGAGCAGTACTTC
CASRKTEAGVNEQYF
>-|many|TRBV5-1|TRBJ2-2
TGCGCCAGCACTTCCGGACCCCTGGGCACCGGGGAGCTGTTTTTT
CASTSGPLGTGELFF
>TRBD2|many|TRBV20-1|TRBJ2-7
TGCAGTGCTATTCCCACTAGCGGGGCTTCCTACGAGCAGTACTTC
CSAIPTSGASYEQYF
>-|many|TRBV20-1|TRBJ2-5
TGCAGTGCTAGAGTTGGAGGCAATCAAGAGAAGGCCCAGTACTTC
CSARVGGNQEKAQYF
>TRBD1|many|TRBV28|TRBJ1-5
TGTGCCAGCAGGAGCCGGGACAGACTCAATCAGCCCCAGCATTTT
CASRSRDRLNQPQHF
>TRBD1|many|TRBV7-2|TRBJ1-1
TGTGCCAGCAGCTGGGGGGACAGGGTTAACACTGAAGCTTTCTTT
CASSWGDRVNTEAFF
>-|many|TRBV29-1|TRBJ2-7
TGCAGCGCCCGGACTACAGTCGACGAGCAGTACTTC
CSARTTVDEQYF
>TRBD2|many|TRBV10-3|TRBJ2-1
TGTGCCATCGGGCAGGGACTAGCGAAAAATGAGCAGTTCTTC
CAIGQGLAKNEQFF
>-|-|TRBV4-3|TRBJ2-1
TGCGTCAGCAGCCAAGATACAGGATACTATGAGCAGTTCTTC
CVSSQDTGYYEQFF
>TRBD1|many|TRBV5-1|TRBJ2-7
TGCGCCAGCAGCGCCAGGACAGGGTCGGACGAGCAGTACTTC
CASSARTGSDEQYF
>-|many|TRBV7-9|TRBJ1-6
TGTGCCAGCAGCTTATCGCGGGCTTCACCCCTCCACTTT
CASSLSRASPLHF
>-|many|TRBV14|TRBJ1-4
TGTGCCAGCAGCCTGAAGTGGGGTGAAAAACTGTTTTTT
CASSLKWGEKLFF
>-|many|TRBV2|TRBJ1-6
TGTGCCAGCAGGCGGGGAAGTTCACCCCTCCACTTT
CASRRGSSPLHF
>-|many|TRBV28|TRBJ2-7
TGTGCCAGCAGTTTAATCGCGGTGTCGGAGCAGTACTTC
CASSLIAVSEQYF
>-|many|TRBV5-1|TRBJ2-3
TGCGCCAGCAGCTTGGTCGCGAGAGATACGCAGTATTTT
CASSLVARDTQYF